This T cell receptor beta chain is drawn from a study of blood T cell repertoires in COVID-19. Clones were sequenced by immunoSEQ multiplex PCR, and TCRdb holds only the in-frame ones, with some missing. The table has tens of thousands of clones, less than 85% seen once. This CDR3 is built from 16 residues. Per the germline V gene, CDR1 is MNHNY and CDR2 is SVGAGI (reference sequence). With V trimmed by 0 bases and J by 3 bases, 2 bases remained unmatched. V and J are TRBV6-6 and TRBJ2-3; 11 positions agree with TRBD2. The sample comprised peripheral blood. The source is a man in his forties or fifties with acute or convalescent COVID-19. The CDR3 sequence: CASSYSTSGTTDTQYF. In nucleotides, the CDR3 is TGTGCCAGCAGTTACTCGACTAGCGGGACGACAGATACGCAGTATTTT.